This passage covers 27 T cell receptor beta chains from one sample sequenced in a study of CD8 T cells in Susac syndrome. The RNA input was roughly 0.45 to 1 ug, and it was reverse transcribed with random hexamers. TCRdb itself ran the immunoSEQ multiplex PCR reads through MiXCR, one entry per CDR3 protein. The sample shows 85,000 to 95,000 distinct CDR3 sequences, 85% to 95% of them seen only once. Sequencing used CD4+ T cells from PBMCs. All receptors derive from a human donor with Susac syndrome.

This chain uses TRBV6-4 with TRBJ2-3, with D possibly matching TRBD1 (6 bases). CDR1 is MRHNA, CDR2 SNTAGT, per germline. The V end was cut by 5 bases, the J end by 4 bases, with 10 bases between. The CDR3 totals 13 residues. CDR3 coding DNA: TGTGCCAGCAGTAGAGACAGGTCAGATACGCAGTATTTT. The encoded protein is CASSRDRSDTQYF.

The chain couples TRBV29-1 to TRBJ2-2; a weak D match, TRBD1 (6 bases). Trimming pared 7 bases from V and 3 bases from J, leaving 15 bases between. This CDR3 is 14 amino acids long. Germline V gene sequence: CDR1 SQVTM, CDR2 ANQGSEA. In nucleotides, the CDR3 is TGCAGCGGGCGGTCCGGACAGCACACCGGGGAGCTGTTTTTT. Translated, it gives CSGRSGQHTGELFF.

In nucleotides, the CDR3 is TGCGCCAGCAGCTTGGCGCAGGGAGCTGGAAACACCATATATTTT. The encoded protein is CASSLAQGAGNTIYF. The chain has TRBV5-1 and TRBJ1-3; possibly TRBD1 for D (5 bases). This CDR3 spans 15 amino acids. Germline assignment: CDR1 SGHRS and CDR2 YFSETQ. V lost 0 bases, J lost 2 bases, and 9 bases lay in between.

V is TRBV10-3 and J is TRBJ2-5; the match to TRBD2 covers 7 bases. With V trimmed by 4 bases and J by 2 bases, 10 bases remained unmatched. Per germline, CDR1 ENHRY and CDR2 SYGVKD. This CDR3 has 16 amino acids. CDR3 sequence reads: CAISVRLALNQETQYF. CDR3 DNA sequence: TGTGCCATCAGTGTTCGACTAGCCCTCAATCAAGAGACCCAGTACTTC.

This chain links TRBV5-1 with TRBJ1-6; D is uncertain. Germline V lookup: CDR1 SGHRS, CDR2 YFSETQ. Trimming removed 2 bases from V and 1 base from J, with 7 bases in between. The CDR3 sequence is 15 residues long. The CDR3 DNA follows: TGCGCCAGCAGCTTTTGGGGTTCCTATAATTCACCCCTCCACTTT. This codes for CASSFWGSYNSPLHF.

This sequence joins TRBV10-3 and TRBJ2-7; no clear D gene. V lost 3 bases to trimming and J lost 1 base, with 4 bases between them. The CDR3 loop spans 12 amino acids. Germline V gene sequence: CDR1 ENHRY, CDR2 SYGVKD. The CDR3 nucleotides read TGTGCCATCAGTGACACTTCCTACGAGCAGTACTTC. Translating it yields CAISDTSYEQYF.

The chain employs TRBV28 and TRBJ1-6, with 7 bases matching TRBD1. Germline V gene data show CDR1 as MDHEN and CDR2 as SYDVKM. With 5 bases clipped from V and 10 bases from J, the junction kept 8 bases outside the gene matches. CDR3 length: 14 amino acids. This chain's CDR3 is CASSRQGGTSPLHF. The CDR3 nucleotides are TGTGCCAGCAGTCGACAGGGTGGAACCTCACCCCTCCACTTT.

This rearrangement joins TRBV13 to TRBJ1-3; D remains unclear. Germline V CDR1 and CDR2: PRHDT, FYEKMQ (reference sequence). The CDR3 consists of 12 residues. Trimming left V 3 bases short and J 0 bases short, with 0 bases between. The chain's CDR3 is CASSFSGNTIYF. CDR3 in DNA: TGTGCCAGCAGCTTCTCTGGAAACACCATATATTTT.

The chain has TRBV29-1 and TRBJ2-1; 14 bases match TRBD2. Germline V lookup: CDR1 SQVTM, CDR2 ANQGSEA. V lost 6 bases, J lost 8 bases, and 9 bases stayed unmatched. The CDR3 is made up of 15 amino acids. Here the CDR3 reads CSVLRLAGGNHEQFF. The CDR3 nucleotides are TGCAGCGTGTTGCGACTAGCGGGGGGGAACCATGAGCAGTTCTTC.

The chain joins TRBV6-5 to TRBJ2-7; 8 bases align to TRBD1. The V and J ends lost 5 bases and 2 bases, in that order; junction bases with no gene match: 5. The CDR3 has 14 residues. Germline-derived CDR1 and CDR2 are MNHEY and SVGAGI. The CDR3 region is CASSRDRGAYEQYF. CDR3 coding DNA: TGTGCCAGCAGTCGCGACAGGGGCGCCTACGAGCAGTACTTC.

This clonotype was seen just once. The chain links TRBV20-1 to TRBJ2-7; D uncertain. CDR3 size: 13 residues. V lost 3 bases and J 6 bases, leaving 15 bases between the germline ends. Germline V gene lookup returns CDR1 DFQATT and CDR2 SNEGSKA (reference sequence). The CDR3 bases are TGCAGTGCTAGCCCCATGGCGATTGGCGAGCAGTACTTC. Its protein product is CSASPMAIGEQYF.

This chain joins TRBV20-1 and TRBJ2-7; D is perhaps TRBD2 (5 bases). V shed 0 bases and J shed 6 bases, with 15 bases lying between them. The germline V gene has CDR1 DFQATT and CDR2 SNEGSKA (reference sequence). The CDR3 spans 14 residues. DNA for the CDR3: TGCAGTGCTAGAGATACCGGGGTCTCCGTCGAGCAGTACTTC. Its translation: CSARDTGVSVEQYF.

The V call is TRBV29-1, the J call TRBJ2-7; D is tentatively TRBD1 or TRBD2 (5 bases each). Per germline, CDR1 SQVTM and CDR2 ANQGSEA. The CDR3 sequence is 16 residues long. Deletions cut 6 bases from V and 1 base from J, with 22 bases between. The CDR3 sequence: CSVDVASMWGSYEQYF. The DNA for the CDR3 is TGCAGCGTGGACGTGGCTAGTATGTGGGGGTCCTACGAGCAGTACTTC.

The chain carries TRBV30 and TRBJ1-5; a possible D gene is TRBD1 (5 bases). Trimming removed 3 bases at V and 4 bases at J, with 10 bases between. The CDR3 is 13 residues long. The germline V gene has CDR1 GTSNPN and CDR2 SVGIG (reference sequence). The CDR3 protein is CAWSRQGNQPQHF. The CDR3 nucleotides are TGTGCCTGGAGCCGTCAGGGTAATCAGCCCCAGCATTTT.

The chain joins TRBV30 to TRBJ1-2, with D uncertain. Germline-derived CDR1 and CDR2 are GTSNPN and SVGIG (reference sequence). This CDR3 is built from 12 residues. V shed 2 bases and J shed 8 bases, with 12 bases lying between them. The CDR3 sequence is CAWSSAVGGYTF. Here the CDR3 DNA reads TGTGCCTGGAGTTCGGCCGTCGGGGGCTACACCTTC.

This rearrangement joins TRBV25-1 to TRBJ1-2; no firm D call. In germline, CDR1 is MGHDK, CDR2 SYGVNS. V was clipped by 3 bases and J by 5 bases, with 10 bases between them. This CDR3 region has 13 residues. The CDR3 reads CASSDRSLYGYTF. CDR3 sequence (DNA): TGTGCCAGCAGTGACAGGTCTTTGTATGGCTACACCTTC.

J is TRBJ2-1 and V is TRBV12-3 or TRBV12-4; the D gene is possibly TRBD1 (6 bases). CDR3 length: 14 amino acids. The V gene lost 5 bases and the J gene lost 4 bases, with 12 bases spanning the gap. Written as DNA, the CDR3 is TGTGCCAGCAGTCCCCGGGACACGTACAATGAGCAGTTCTTC. It is translated as CASSPRDTYNEQFF.

The CDR3 DNA reads as TGTGCCAGCAGCCAAGAGCGTACAGTGAAGTACAATGAGCAGTTCTTC. Its protein product is CASSQERTVKYNEQFF. The chain couples TRBV3-1 to TRBJ2-1; D unclear. The CDR3 sequence is 16 residues long. The V and J ends lost 0 bases and 4 bases respectively, with 13 bases between them. CDR1 is LGHDT, CDR2 YNNKEL, per germline (reference sequence).

A single count supports this clonotype. CDR3 nucleotide sequence: TGTGCCAGCAGTTTCTCGAACAGACAGCCCCAGCATTTT. It yields the protein CASSFSNRQPQHF. This sequence joins TRBV12-3 or TRBV12-4 and TRBJ1-5, with no clear D. V dropped 3 bases and J dropped 7 bases, with 10 bases sitting between them. The CDR3 totals 13 residues.

This sequence joins TRBV7-6 and TRBJ1-6, with a weak D call TRBD1 (5 bases). V was shortened by 4 bases and J by 7 bases, with 17 bases between the two germline ends. CDR1 and CDR2 from the germline V gene are SGHVS and FNYEAQ. This CDR3 is 16 amino acids long. The CDR3, as DNA: TGTGCCAGCAGCTCCTCCCCGGGACTGAGAAATTCACCCCTCCACTTT. Its translation is CASSSSPGLRNSPLHF.

This chain uses TRBV29-1 with TRBJ1-2; TRBD1 might be the D (6 bases). CDR1 SQVTM and CDR2 ANQGSEA come from the germline V gene. V was cut by 5 bases and J by 2 bases, with 15 bases left in between. CDR3 size: 14 residues. DNA of the CDR3: TGCAGCGTTTGGCCACAGGGACGGAACTATGGCTACACCTTC. It codes for CSVWPQGRNYGYTF.

The rearrangement uses TRBV18 and TRBJ1-1; no clear D. The CDR3 has 15 residues. V lost 3 bases to trimming and J lost 0 bases, with 11 bases between them. Germline CDR1 KGHSH, CDR2 LQKENI. CDR3 residues: CASSPARPMNTEAFF. The CDR3 DNA reads as TGTGCCAGCTCACCCGCTAGGCCGATGAACACTGAAGCTTTCTTT.

The chain combines TRBV5-1 with TRBJ2-1, with TRBD2 matching 9 bases. The V gene's germline CDR1 is SGHRS and CDR2 YFSETQ. Germline trimming cut 0 bases from V and 12 bases from J; bases unmatched to any gene: 10. CDR3 length: 15 residues. CDR3 coding DNA: TGCGCCAGCAGCTTGGAGTCTAGCGGGACGGTCGGGCAGTTCTTC. As protein: CASSLESSGTVGQFF. Complete variable domain (other parts from reference TRBV5-1 and TRBJ2-1): KAGVTQTPRYLIKTRGQQVTLSCSPISGHRSVSWYQQTPGQGLQFLFEYFSETQRNKGNFPGRFSGRQFSNSRSEMNVSTLELGDSALYLCASSLESSGTVGQFFGPGTRLTVL.

The chain joins TRBV15 to TRBJ2-2, with TRBD1 matching 9 bases. Trimming at V came to 1 base and at J to 6 bases, leaving 9 bases not matched to a gene. Germline V gene data show CDR1 as LNHNV and CDR2 as YYDKDF (reference sequence). This CDR3 has 17 amino acids. The DNA of the CDR3 is TGTGCCACCAGCAGAGGAGACCGGGACAGGGTATCCGGGGAGCTGTTTTTT. Translation: CATSRGDRDRVSGELFF.

The gene calls are TRBV14 and TRBJ2-1; the match to TRBD2 covers 10 bases. CDR3 length: 15 residues. Germline CDR1 reads SGHDN; CDR2 reads FVKESK. The junction had 2 bases not matched to a gene; V was cut back by 4 bases and J by 2 bases. CDR3 loop: CASSRSGGAYNEQFF. CDR3 coding DNA: TGTGCCAGCAGCCGCAGCGGGGGGGCCTACAATGAGCAGTTCTTC.

The chain links TRBV29-1 to TRBJ2-2; D gene unclear. Germline CDR1 and CDR2: SQVTM and ANQGSEA. The CDR3 sequence is 14 residues long. With 4 bases removed from V and 2 bases from J, the gap between germline ends came to 11 bases. The CDR3 loop reads CSVVSSHNTGELFF. As DNA, the CDR3 is TGCAGCGTTGTTAGTAGCCACAACACCGGGGAGCTGTTTTTT.

A single count supports this clonotype. The chain combines TRBV9 with TRBJ1-3, with TRBD1 matching 8 bases. The J segment lost 4 bases and the V segment lost 4 bases, leaving 7 bases of the junction unmatched. The CDR3 length is 15 residues. Germline loops: CDR1 SGDLS, CDR2 YYNGEE. CDR3 sequence (DNA): TGTGCCAGCAGCCCGGACAGGGAGGCAGGAAACACCATATATTTT. It encodes CASSPDREAGNTIYF.